This TCR beta chain was observed in a study of T cell responses to AZD1222 COVID-19 vaccine. Findings and caveats of the study: After two AZD1222 doses, spike-specific TCR breadth and depth rose versus day 0. Epitopes outside B.1.351 and B.1.1.7 mutated regions reportedly drew nearly half of spike TCRs. Vaccine-related CD4 TCRs covered spike, predominating at 160-218 and 743-854.

Only in-frame clones appear in the TCRdb table, and some are missing; sequencing was by immunoSEQ multiplex PCR. This sample yields about 89,000 clones, of which about 86% are seen a single time; around 5.9% belongs to the top ten. Germline lookup yields CDR1 MDHEN and CDR2 SYDVKM. V was shortened by 3 bases and J by 1 base, with 10 bases between the two germline ends. This CDR3 spans 14 amino acids. In the case of this clone: Its antigen is not identified.

Second-dose groups at about 4 or about 12 weeks were pooled. The chain couples TRBV28 to TRBJ2-7; D is perhaps TRBD1 (6 bases). Sequencing used peripheral blood, obtained 28 days after the second AZD1222 dose. The origin of this receptor is an adult who received the AZD1222 COVID-19 vaccine. For the CDR3, the DNA is TGTGCCAGCAGTTTGAGAGGACAGTCCTACGAGCAGTACTTC. It yields the protein CASSLRGQSYEQYF.